This T cell receptor (beta chain) was retrieved from a study of Ad26.COV2.S vaccination and SARS-CoV-2 variants. Study-wide context: Trial arm assignment for the donor was COV1001 Ad26.COV2.S. The vaccine Ad26.COV2.S was put into the muscle once, or twice with 56 days between.

In germline, CDR1 is SGDLS, CDR2 YYNGEE. With 0 bases clipped from V and 4 bases from J, the junction kept 3 bases outside the gene matches. CDR3 length equals 15 residues. Note on this clone: Its target is not known.

TCRdb's table, derived via immunoSEQ multiplex PCR, lists solely in-frame clones and lacks some. The top ten hold over 1.3% of the sample, which has roughly 680,000 clones, approximately 88% seen once. Whole-study findings and limits: Non-spike TCR breadth was similar in vaccine and placebo recipients.

As for treatment: 15 to 20 received Ad26.COV2.S at low or high dose, single or two shots; about 5 received placebo; per-sample allocation not given. Vaccine and placebo recipients were sampled on day 63 after the first injection. It was an adult aged 18-55 years in Boston who was the donor. The source of this sequence is a person between 18 and 59 years old who received the Ad26.COV2.S COVID-19 vaccine or a placebo. Sequences were derived from peripheral blood, sampled in a trial of Ad26.COV2.S vaccine versus placebo. The rearrangement joins TRBV9 to TRBJ2-5, with TRBD1 identical over 10 bases. The CDR3 DNA follows: TGTGCCAGCAGCGTAGCGGGACAGGGGAGAGAGACCCAGTACTTC. Translating gives CASSVAGQGRETQYF.